A single sample is the source of the 2 T cell receptor beta chains below, sequenced in a study of early T cells in non-severe SARS-CoV-2 infection (dated by TCRdb to the early 2020s). The library relied on 5' RACE. Instrument used: NextSeq 500. TCRdb reanalyzed the raw reads on its own, using fastp at Q25 for trimming and MiXCR for clone calling, and kept in-frame beta chains. When rows share a CDR3 protein, they turn into one entry using the most common DNA and genes. The sample includes about 17,000 distinct CDR3 sequences, with about 5.6% observed a single time. The ten biggest clones cover approximately 6.8% of the sample. The source was whole blood, collected at baseline. The receptors shown here come from an adult who was a healthcare worker with PCR-confirmed SARS-CoV-2 infection or an uninfected control (not recorded which).

This clonotype was seen ten or more times. The gene calls are TRBV6-2 or TRBV6-3 and TRBJ2-1; a weak D match, TRBD2 (6 bases). This CDR3 is built from 15 residues. Trimming removed 2 bases from V and 6 bases from J, with 14 bases in between. Per the germline V gene, CDR1 is MNHEY and CDR2 is SVGEGT. CDR3 in amino acids: CASSYAGGGINEQFF. The CDR3 DNA sequence: TGTGCCAGCAGTTACGCCGGGGGAGGTATCAATGAGCAGTTCTTC.

This clonotype was seen repeatedly, ten times or more. The V and J genes are TRBV7-3 and TRBJ2-1; the D gene is possibly TRBD1 (7 bases). The CDR3 runs to 13 residues. Trimming took off 8 bases at V and 3 bases at J, with 11 bases between the two ends. Germline CDR1 and CDR2: SGHTA and FQGTGA. The CDR3 DNA follows: TGTGCCAGCGGTCAGGGGGGCTACAATGAGCAGTTCTTC. Translation: CASGQGGYNEQFF.